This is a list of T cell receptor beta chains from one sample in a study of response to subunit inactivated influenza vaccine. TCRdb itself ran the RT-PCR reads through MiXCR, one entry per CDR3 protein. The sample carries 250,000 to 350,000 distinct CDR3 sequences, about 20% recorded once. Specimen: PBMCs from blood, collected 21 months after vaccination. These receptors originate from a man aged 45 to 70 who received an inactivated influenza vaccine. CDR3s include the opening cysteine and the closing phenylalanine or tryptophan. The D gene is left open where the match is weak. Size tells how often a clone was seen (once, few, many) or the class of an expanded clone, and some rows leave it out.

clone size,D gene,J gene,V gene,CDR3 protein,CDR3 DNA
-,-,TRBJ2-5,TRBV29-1,CSVSTGTGETQYF,TGCAGCGTTTCGACAGGTACAGGAGAGACCCAGTACTTC
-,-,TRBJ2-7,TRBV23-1,CASSPLSDRLYEQYF,TGCGCCAGCAGTCCCCTTAGTGACAGGCTCTACGAGCAGTACTTC
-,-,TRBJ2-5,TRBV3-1,CASSQKGGFRETQYF,TGTGCCAGCAGCCAAAAAGGCGGCTTTAGGGAGACCCAGTACTTC
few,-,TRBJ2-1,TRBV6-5,CASSYSTIPRTGEQFF,TGTGCCAGCAGTTACTCTACGATCCCCAGGACGGGTGAGCAGTTCTTC
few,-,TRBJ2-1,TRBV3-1,CASSQDRGGFNEQFF,TGTGCCAGCAGCCAAGACAGGGGTGGGTTCAATGAGCAGTTCTTC
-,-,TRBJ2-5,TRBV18,CASSPPMQQETQYF,TGTGCCAGCTCACCACCTATGCAGCAAGAGACCCAGTACTTC
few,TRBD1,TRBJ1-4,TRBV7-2,CASSLQTGLREKLFF,TGTGCCAGCAGCTTACAGACAGGGCTTCGAGAAAAACTGTTTTTT
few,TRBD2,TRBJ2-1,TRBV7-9,CASTLVRGSSYNEQFF,TGTGCCAGCACCTTGGTGCGGGGGAGCTCCTACAATGAGCAGTTCTTC
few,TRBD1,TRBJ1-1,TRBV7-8,CASSLAGTGRTEAFF,TGTGCCAGCAGCTTAGCCGGGACAGGTAGGACTGAAGCTTTCTTT
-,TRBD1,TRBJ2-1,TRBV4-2,CASSQNGQGANEQFF,TGTGCCAGCAGCCAGAACGGACAGGGTGCAAATGAGCAGTTCTTC
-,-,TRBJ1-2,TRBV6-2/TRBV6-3,CASSYSYAGSNYGYTF,TGTGCCAGCAGTTACTCGTATGCAGGGAGCAACTATGGCTACACCTTC
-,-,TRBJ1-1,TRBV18,CASSPGLIFSSNAEAFF,TGTGCCAGCTCACCGGGGTTGATATTTAGTAGTAACGCTGAAGCTTTCTTT
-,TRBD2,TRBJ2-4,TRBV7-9,CASSLTGGRKNIQYF,TGTGCCAGCAGCTTAACGGGAGGGCGGAAAAATATTCAGTACTTC
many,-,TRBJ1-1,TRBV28,CATRAVEGGTEAFF,TGTGCCACCAGAGCGGTCGAGGGGGGCACTGAAGCTTTCTTT
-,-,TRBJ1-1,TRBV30,CAWGGRKNTEAFF,TGTGCCTGGGGGGGACGGAAGAACACTGAAGCTTTCTTT
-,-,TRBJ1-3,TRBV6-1,CASRSGTAGNTIYF,TGTGCCAGCAGATCAGGGACGGCTGGAAACACCATATATTTT
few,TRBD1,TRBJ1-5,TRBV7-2,CASSLWDSSHQPQHF,TGTGCCAGCAGCCTCTGGGACAGCTCTCATCAGCCCCAGCATTTT
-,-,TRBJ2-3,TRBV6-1,CASSERLKDTQYF,TGTGCCAGCAGTGAACGTCTAAAAGATACGCAGTATTTT
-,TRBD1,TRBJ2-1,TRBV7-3,CASSPTGTGGYNEQFF,TGTGCCAGCAGCCCTACCGGGACAGGGGGCTACAATGAGCAGTTCTTC
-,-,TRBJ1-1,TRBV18,CASSPPGRGVATEAFF,TGTGCCAGCTCACCACCCGGACGGGGGGTAGCCACTGAAGCTTTCTTT
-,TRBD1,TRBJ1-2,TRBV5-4,CASSLKGQGTNGYTF,TGTGCCAGCAGCTTGAAGGGACAGGGGACCAATGGCTACACCTTC
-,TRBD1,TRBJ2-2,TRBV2,CASSEYRGATGELFF,TGTGCCAGCAGCGAATACAGGGGCGCAACCGGGGAGCTGTTTTTT
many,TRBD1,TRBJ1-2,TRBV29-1,CSVGRTGRGYTF,TGCAGCGTTGGGAGGACAGGGAGGGGCTACACCTTC
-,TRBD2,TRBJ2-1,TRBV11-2,CASSLVIRGLAGVGSYNEQFF,TGTGCCAGCAGCTTAGTAATCAGGGGACTAGCGGGAGTTGGCTCCTACAATGAGCAGTTCTTC
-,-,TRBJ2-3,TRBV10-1,CAQPKGLTQYF,TGCGCCCAACCAAAGGGGCTTACGCAGTATTTT
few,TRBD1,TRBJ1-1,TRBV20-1,CSAYWDRGPTEAFF,TGCAGTGCATACTGGGACAGGGGGCCCACTGAAGCTTTCTTT
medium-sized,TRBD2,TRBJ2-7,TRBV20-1,CSAANALAGAHYEQYF,TGCAGTGCTGCCAACGCACTAGCGGGAGCCCACTACGAGCAGTACTTC
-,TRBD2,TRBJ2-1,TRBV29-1,CSVDLLTSGRRGEQFF,TGCAGCGTTGATCTTTTGACTAGCGGGAGGAGAGGTGAGCAGTTCTTC
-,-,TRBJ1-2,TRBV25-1,CASSDSSNYGYTF,TGTGCCAGCAGTGACTCCTCCAACTATGGCTACACCTTC
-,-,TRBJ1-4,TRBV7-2,CASSRYLIRDGEKLFF,TGTGCCAGCAGCCGATACCTAATTCGGGATGGCGAAAAACTGTTTTTT
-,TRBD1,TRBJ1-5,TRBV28,CASRSLGQGNQPQHF,TGTGCCAGCAGGAGCCTCGGACAGGGGAATCAGCCCCAGCATTTT